This T cell receptor beta chain appears in the sequencing data of a study of control samples from healthy donors and cancer patients. Clones were read by immunoSEQ multiplex PCR, and TCRdb kept only the in-frame ones, dropping some. The table includes fewer than 200,000 clones, about 94% detected once. V lost 0 bases to trimming and J lost 2 bases, with 14 bases between them. This CDR3 has 17 amino acids. Germline V lookup: CDR1 MNHEY, CDR2 SVGEGT. V and J are TRBV6-2 or TRBV6-3 and TRBJ1-5; D not resolved. The sequencing sample was made of blood. This sequence originates from a woman aged 60-70 years in good health. CDR3 region: CASSYSSTGEGNQPQHF. The CDR3 nucleotides are TGTGCCAGCAGTTACTCGAGTACCGGGGAGGGCAATCAGCCCCAGCATTTT.